This record looks at one TCR beta chain sequence and its context. Its target is unknown. One end of the junction is discordant with germline, which a read error may explain. This sample is part of a study of tumor and adjacent non-tumor tissue in lung cancer. As for the study in general: There were 12 adenocarcinoma, a couple of squamous cell carcinoma and 1 small cell lung cancer cases. Study-wide results and limits: Compared with tumor, normal lung showed significantly lower TCR diversity.

The library came from three nested PCR rounds adapted from ARM-PCR protocols. TCRdb fed the multiplex PCR reads into MiXCR, producing one record per CDR3 protein. The sample consists of over 40,000 distinct CDR3 sequences, more than 60% of them appearing once. The CDR3 consists of 13 residues. Germline CDR1 SQVTM, CDR2 ANQGSEA. No cell sorting was done before RNA was extracted from the tissue. The normal lung tissue was taken more than 3 cm from the tumor edge. The sequenced material came from distant non-tumor lung tissue. The TCR was taken from a woman between 40 and 50 years old with non-small cell lung cancer. J is TRBJ2-7 and V is TRBV29-1, with 7 bases that match TRBD2. The CDR3 nucleotides are TGCAGCCTTGAGAATAGCGGGTCCTACGGGCAGTGCTTC. This translates into CSLENSGSYGQCF.